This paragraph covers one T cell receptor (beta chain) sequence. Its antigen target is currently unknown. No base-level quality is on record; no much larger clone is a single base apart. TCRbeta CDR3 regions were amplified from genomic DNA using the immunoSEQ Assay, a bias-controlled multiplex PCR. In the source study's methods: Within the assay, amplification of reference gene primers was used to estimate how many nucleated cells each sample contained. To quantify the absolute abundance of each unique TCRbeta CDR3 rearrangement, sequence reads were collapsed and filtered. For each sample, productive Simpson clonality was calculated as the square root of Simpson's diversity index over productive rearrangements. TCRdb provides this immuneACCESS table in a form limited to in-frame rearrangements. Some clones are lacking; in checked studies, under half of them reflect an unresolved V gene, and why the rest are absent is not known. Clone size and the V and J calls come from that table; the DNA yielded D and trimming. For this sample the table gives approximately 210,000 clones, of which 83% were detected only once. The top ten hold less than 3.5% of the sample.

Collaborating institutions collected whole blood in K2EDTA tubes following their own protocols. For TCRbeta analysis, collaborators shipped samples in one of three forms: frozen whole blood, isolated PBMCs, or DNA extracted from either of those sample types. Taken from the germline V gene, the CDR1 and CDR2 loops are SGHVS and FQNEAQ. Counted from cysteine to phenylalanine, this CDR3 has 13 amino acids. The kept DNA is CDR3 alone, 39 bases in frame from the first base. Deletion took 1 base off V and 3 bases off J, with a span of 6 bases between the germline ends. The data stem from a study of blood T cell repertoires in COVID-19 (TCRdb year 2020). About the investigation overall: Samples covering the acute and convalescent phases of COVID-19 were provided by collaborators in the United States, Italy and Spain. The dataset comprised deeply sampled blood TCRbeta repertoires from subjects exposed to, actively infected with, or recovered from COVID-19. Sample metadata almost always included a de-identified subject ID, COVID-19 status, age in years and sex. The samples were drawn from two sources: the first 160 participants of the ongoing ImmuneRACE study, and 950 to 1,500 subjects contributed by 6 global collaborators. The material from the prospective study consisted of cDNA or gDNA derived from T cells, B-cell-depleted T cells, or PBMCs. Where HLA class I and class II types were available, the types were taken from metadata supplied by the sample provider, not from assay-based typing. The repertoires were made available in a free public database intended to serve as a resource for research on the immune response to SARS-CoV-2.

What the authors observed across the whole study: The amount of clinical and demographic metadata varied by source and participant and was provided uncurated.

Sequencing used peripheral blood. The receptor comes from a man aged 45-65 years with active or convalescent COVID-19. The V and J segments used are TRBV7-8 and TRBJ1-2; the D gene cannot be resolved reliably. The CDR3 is CASSLEPYYGYTF. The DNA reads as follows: TGTGCCAGCAGCTTAGAGCCCTACTATGGCTACACCTTC.